The T cell receptor beta chain under discussion was sequenced for a study of brain metastases from non-small cell lung cancer (dated by TCRdb to the late 2010s). A note on the overall study: The study profiled the immune microenvironment of paired resected primary tumors and brain metastases taken from patients with non-small-cell lung cancer.

The CDR3 starts with the cysteine, ends with the phenylalanine, and has 15 residues. Here the CDR3 DNA is all that survives: 45 bases in frame from base 1. V is pared back by 3 bases and J by 4 bases, with 13 bases lying between the germline termini. Per the germline V gene, SGDLS is the CDR1 and YYNGEE is the CDR2. This clone was detected once. Its antigen is unknown. No per-base quality is available; no much larger clone lies one base away. Library creation used the immunoSEQ multiplex PCR assay. Alongside a 770-gene immune expression panel, the team sequenced the T-cell receptor beta chain repertoire. The clones in this table, taken by TCRdb from immuneACCESS, are in-frame only. Not every clone is retained; where verified, under half of the shortfall comes from an unresolved V gene, and the cause of the rest is unknown. Within this sample are approximately 1,500 clones, with 75% to 85% of them counted one time only. Of the sample, 8.5% to 10% is held by the ten largest clones.

A total of 39 patients with non-small-cell lung cancer that had been surgically resected, each with specimens from both a primary tumor and a brain metastasis, made up the cohort. This TCR was recovered from a donor aged 40 or over with non-small cell lung cancer. Sample: tumor-adjacent normal tissue. The chain is encoded by TRBV9 joined to TRBJ2-2, with an unclear D gene assignment. The DNA sequence reads TGTGCCAGCAGCGCGACCGGGCAGCTCACCGGGGAGCTGTTTTTT. Its protein is CASSATGQLTGELFF.